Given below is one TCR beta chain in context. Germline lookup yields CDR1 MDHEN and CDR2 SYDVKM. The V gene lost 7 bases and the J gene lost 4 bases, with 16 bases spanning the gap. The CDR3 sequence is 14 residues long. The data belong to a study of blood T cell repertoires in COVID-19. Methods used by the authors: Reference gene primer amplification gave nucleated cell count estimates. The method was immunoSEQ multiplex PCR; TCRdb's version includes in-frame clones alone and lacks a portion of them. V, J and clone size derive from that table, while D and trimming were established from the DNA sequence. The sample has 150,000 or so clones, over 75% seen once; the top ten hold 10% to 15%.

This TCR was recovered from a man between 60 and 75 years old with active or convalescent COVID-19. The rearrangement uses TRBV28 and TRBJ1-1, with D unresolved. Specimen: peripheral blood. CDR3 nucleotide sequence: TGTGCCAGCACCTTCGGGTACGCGGGCACTGAAGCTTTCTTT. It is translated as CASTFGYAGTEAFF.